The 2 T cell receptor beta chains in this list originate from one sample, sequenced in a study of CD8+ T cells in alopecia areata. Reverse transcribed after extraction, RNA yielded cDNA as the sequencing template. The data were produced by immunoSEQ multiplex PCR, yet TCRdb's version contains in-frame clones alone and is incomplete. This table has about 220,000 clones, about 57% appearing once. Sample treatment: oral pan-JAK inhibitor, 5-10 mg twice daily. The sample here was CD4+ T cells sorted from blood, taken at week 4, from a patient treated with tofacitinib. These receptors all stem from a human donor with alopecia areata.

The rearrangement joins TRBV29-1 to TRBJ1-2; 7 bases are a match to TRBD1. Germline CDR1 is SQVTM and CDR2 is ANQGSEA. Trimming at V came to 6 bases and at J to 6 bases, leaving 7 bases not matched to a gene. There are 12 residues in the CDR3. CDR3 in amino acids: CSVETGRNGYTF. CDR3 sequence (DNA): TGCAGCGTCGAGACAGGGCGCAATGGCTACACCTTC.

The chain is built from TRBV4-1 and TRBJ1-1; perhaps TRBD1 as D (5 bases). CDR3 size: 16 residues. Trimming left V 4 bases short and J 0 bases short, with 15 bases between. Germline V gene lookup returns CDR1 MGHRA and CDR2 YSYEKL. The CDR3 nucleotides are TGCGCCAGCAGCCTTGGACACTCCAACTTGAACACTGAAGCTTTCTTT. Residues: CASSLGHSNLNTEAFF.